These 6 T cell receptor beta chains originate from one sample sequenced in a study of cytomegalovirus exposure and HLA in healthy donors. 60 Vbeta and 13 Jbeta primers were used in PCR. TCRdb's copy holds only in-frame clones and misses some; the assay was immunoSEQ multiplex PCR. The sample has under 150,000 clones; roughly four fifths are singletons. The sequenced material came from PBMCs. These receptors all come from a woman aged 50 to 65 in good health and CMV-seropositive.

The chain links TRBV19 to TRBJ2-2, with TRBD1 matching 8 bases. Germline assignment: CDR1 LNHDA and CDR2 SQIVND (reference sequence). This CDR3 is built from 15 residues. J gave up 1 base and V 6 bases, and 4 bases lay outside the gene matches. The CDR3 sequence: CASSLGTGNTGELFF. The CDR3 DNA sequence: TGTGCCAGTAGCCTAGGGACAGGGAACACCGGGGAGCTGTTTTTT.

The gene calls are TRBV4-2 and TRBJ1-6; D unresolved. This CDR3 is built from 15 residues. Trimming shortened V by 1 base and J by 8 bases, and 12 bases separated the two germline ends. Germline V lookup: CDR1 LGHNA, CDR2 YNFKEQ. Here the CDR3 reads CASSQARLRDSPLHF. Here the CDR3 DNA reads TGTGCCAGCAGCCAAGCGCGGTTAAGAGATTCACCCCTCCACTTT.

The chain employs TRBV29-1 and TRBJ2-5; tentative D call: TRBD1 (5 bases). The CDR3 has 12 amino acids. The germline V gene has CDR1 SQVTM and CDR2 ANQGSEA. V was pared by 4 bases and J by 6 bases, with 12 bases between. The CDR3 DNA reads TGCAGCGTTGTGGAACAGGAACAGACCCAGTACTTC. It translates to CSVVEQEQTQYF.

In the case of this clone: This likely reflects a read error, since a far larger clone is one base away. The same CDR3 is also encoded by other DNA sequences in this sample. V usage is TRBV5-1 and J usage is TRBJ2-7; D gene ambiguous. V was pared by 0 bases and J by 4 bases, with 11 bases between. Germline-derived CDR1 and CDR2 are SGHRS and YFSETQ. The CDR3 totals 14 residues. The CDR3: CASSLAEAEYEQYF. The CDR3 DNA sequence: TGCGCCAGCAGCTTGGCCGAGGCAGAGTACGAGCAGTACTTC.

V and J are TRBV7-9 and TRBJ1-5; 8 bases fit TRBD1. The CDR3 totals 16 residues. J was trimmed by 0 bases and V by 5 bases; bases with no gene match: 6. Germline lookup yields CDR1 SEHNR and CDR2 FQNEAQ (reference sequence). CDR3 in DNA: TGTGCCAGCAGCCCCGGGACAGGTGATAGCAATCAGCCCCAGCATTTT. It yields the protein CASSPGTGDSNQPQHF.

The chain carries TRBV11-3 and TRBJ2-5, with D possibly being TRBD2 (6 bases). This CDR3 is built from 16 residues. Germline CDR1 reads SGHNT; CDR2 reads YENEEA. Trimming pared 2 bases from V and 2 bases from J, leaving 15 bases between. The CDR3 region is CASSLRWGDPQETQYF. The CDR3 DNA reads TGTGCCAGCAGCTTAAGGTGGGGGGACCCACAAGAGACCCAGTACTTC.